Sequencing of this T cell receptor (beta chain) was carried out in a study of metastatic and nonmetastatic thyroid tumors. In the study overall: Across blood and tumor or nodule tissue, repertoires from malignant and benign thyroid patients were compared with one another.

Notes on this clone: What it binds is not known.

Study outcomes and limitations: It was reportedly found that TCR beta diversity was significantly higher in malignant thyroid tumors than in benign nodules, a difference seen in both blood and tumor samples.

From the PCR reads, TCRdb re-called clones with MiXCR. This table has approximately 16,000 clones, approximately 31% appearing once. Until they underwent thyroid surgery, no patient had received any treatment. V shed 6 bases, J shed 3 bases, and the junction held 3 bases outside the gene matches. The germline V gene encodes CDR1 MNHNS and CDR2 SASEGT. The CDR3 has 14 amino acids. The receptor's source is a male donor with papillary thyroid cancer or a benign thyroid nodule (not recorded which). Some clones in this sample may be carry-over from other donors' samples. Sequencing input: tumor tissue. The chain combines TRBV6-1 with TRBJ2-1; TRBD1 agrees at 9 bases. DNA for the CDR3: TGTGCCAGCAGGGGGACAGGGAACTACAATGAGCAGTTCTTC. Translation: CASRGTGNYNEQFF.